This entry lists 9 T cell receptor beta chains sequenced from one sample in a study of blood T cell repertoires in COVID-19. Libraries were prepared by immunoSEQ multiplex PCR; TCRdb keeps only in-frame clonotypes and omits some of them. The sample consists of about 170,000 clones, roughly nine tenths of them appearing once. Sample: peripheral blood. These receptors originate from a woman aged 55 to 70 with COVID-19, enrolled during active disease.

This rearrangement joins TRBV7-8 to TRBJ1-5; D is unresolved. V gave up 5 bases and J gave up 0 bases, with 14 bases separating them. The germline V gene has CDR1 SGHVS and CDR2 FQNEAQ. The CDR3 runs 16 residues. The CDR3, as DNA: TGTGCCAGCAGCCCGAGTGGGCTTTATAGCAATCAGCCCCAGCATTTT. This encodes CASSPSGLYSNQPQHF.

The CDR3 protein is CASTHYPVNRGDQPQHF. CDR3 sequence (DNA): TGTGCCAGTACCCATTACCCTGTCAACAGGGGAGATCAGCCCCAGCATTTT. V and J are TRBV19 and TRBJ1-5; 7 bases match TRBD1. V lost 7 bases to trimming and J lost 5 bases; unmatched junction nucleotides: 17. CDR3 length equals 17 residues. The germline CDR1 and CDR2 sequences are LNHDA and SQIVND (reference sequence).

The chain uses TRBV19 and TRBJ1-1; no clear D gene. This CDR3 has 15 amino acids. Deletions cut 7 bases from V and 1 base from J, with 16 bases between. Germline V gene sequence: CDR1 LNHDA, CDR2 SQIVND (reference sequence). CDR3 nucleotides: TGTGCCAGTACCCCAGGCCCCCTGGCGAACACTGAAGCTTTCTTT. Amino acid sequence: CASTPGPLANTEAFF.

A few counts support this clone. The chain carries TRBV7-9 and TRBJ2-7, with D hard to call. This CDR3 contains 13 residues. V dropped 1 base and J dropped 7 bases, with 11 bases sitting between them. Germline values: CDR1 SEHNR, CDR2 FQNEAQ (reference sequence). CDR3 sequence reads: CASSLDGPGEQYF. CDR3 DNA sequence: TGTGCCAGCAGCTTAGACGGTCCCGGGGAGCAGTACTTC.

In DNA form, the CDR3 reads TGTGCCAGCAGTTTAGGCCCCCTTTCGCCCCAGCATTTT. Translation gives CASSLGPLSPQHF. V gene TRBV27 combines with J gene TRBJ1-5; no firm D call. Trimming took off 2 bases at V and 9 bases at J, with 11 bases between the two ends. This CDR3 has 13 residues. CDR1 is MNHEY, CDR2 SMNVEV, per germline (reference sequence).

Only one count was recorded for this clone. The rearrangement uses TRBV12-5 and TRBJ1-2; 8 bases are a match to TRBD1. This CDR3 comprises 15 residues. Germline-derived CDR1 and CDR2 are LGHNT and FRNRAP. Trimming took 0 bases from V and 4 from J; bases not matched to a gene: 4. CDR3 sequence: CASGLVQGQGYGYTF. CDR3 DNA: TGTGCTAGTGGTTTGGTACAAGGACAGGGCTATGGCTACACCTTC.

This chain uses TRBV5-4 with TRBJ2-5; 11 bases align to TRBD2. CDR3 size: 18 residues. Germline lookup yields CDR1 SGHNT and CDR2 YYREEE (reference sequence). Unmatched junction bases numbered 7, after V lost 0 bases and J lost 0 bases. The CDR3 sequence: CASSLEASGRPYQETQYF. CDR3 sequence (DNA): TGTGCCAGCAGCTTGGAGGCTAGCGGGAGGCCGTACCAAGAGACCCAGTACTTC.

The J gene is TRBJ2-5, the V gene TRBV10-2, with 8 bases fitting TRBD1. The germline V gene has CDR1 WSHSY and CDR2 SAAADI. The CDR3 spans 14 residues. V dropped 4 bases and J dropped 5; count of bases not matched to a gene: 6. CDR3 in amino acids: CASSAGGFKETQYF. In DNA form, the CDR3 reads TGCGCCAGCAGTGCAGGGGGCTTCAAGGAGACCCAGTACTTC.

The chain combines TRBV11-3 with TRBJ1-1, with D unclear. The CDR3 is 12 amino acids. V lost 4 bases and J lost 5, with 8 bases in between. In germline, CDR1 is SGHNT, CDR2 YENEEA. This CDR3 reads CASSYAVTEAFF. The CDR3 region has the DNA TGTGCCAGCAGCTATGCGGTGACTGAAGCTTTCTTT.